The rows below give T cell receptor beta chains drawn from one sample of a study of blood T cell repertoires in COVID-19. The table came from immunoSEQ multiplex PCR; TCRdb's copy has only in-frame clones and leaves some out. The sample shows fewer than 45,000 clones, about 85% of them seen only once. The sample was peripheral blood. Source of these receptors: a human donor in a cohort sampled during active COVID-19. CDR3s include the opening cysteine and the closing phenylalanine or tryptophan. A D gene is named only where the DNA matches it firmly. Part of the rows lack a size; the others show once, few, many or a class for expanded clones.

v_gene: TRBV5-1; j_gene: TRBJ1-1; d_gene: TRBD1; abundance: .; CDR3nt: TGCGCCAGCAGCTGGGGACAGGCTATGAACACTGAAGCTTTCTTT; CDR3aa: CASSWGQAMNTEAFF
v_gene: TRBV11-3; j_gene: TRBJ2-7; d_gene: TRBD1; abundance: .; CDR3nt: TGTGCCAGCAGCTTAGGGCCCCAGGGGGCTGGGTACGAGCAGTACTTC; CDR3aa: CASSLGPQGAGYEQYF
v_gene: TRBV5-4; j_gene: TRBJ2-1; d_gene: TRBD2; abundance: .; CDR3nt: TGTGCCAGCAGCTTGGGCGGGGGGAGTACCTACAATGAGCAGTTCTTC; CDR3aa: CASSLGGGSTYNEQFF
v_gene: TRBV7-3; j_gene: TRBJ1-2; d_gene: TRBD1; abundance: .; CDR3nt: TGTGCCAGCAGCCCCAGCCTCGGACAGGGGGAGAGTGGCTACACCTTC; CDR3aa: CASSPSLGQGESGYTF
v_gene: TRBV4-1; j_gene: TRBJ2-5; d_gene: .; abundance: .; CDR3nt: TGCGCCAGCAGCCAACCCGGTGATACCCAGTACTTC; CDR3aa: CASSQPGDTQYF
v_gene: TRBV12-5; j_gene: TRBJ1-1; d_gene: .; abundance: .; CDR3nt: TGTGCTAGTGGCCGACTAAACACTGAAGCTTTCTTT; CDR3aa: CASGRLNTEAFF
v_gene: TRBV18; j_gene: TRBJ2-7; d_gene: TRBD2; abundance: .; CDR3nt: TGTGCCAGCTCACCAGGGAAGCGGGGGCCATCCTACGAGCAGTACTTC; CDR3aa: CASSPGKRGPSYEQYF
v_gene: TRBV15; j_gene: TRBJ1-4; d_gene: TRBD1; abundance: .; CDR3nt: TGTGCCACCAGCACAGGGGGTGTCAGGGAGGAAAAACTGTTTTTT; CDR3aa: CATSTGGVREEKLFF
v_gene: TRBV29-1; j_gene: TRBJ1-4; d_gene: .; abundance: .; CDR3nt: TGCAGCGTTGAGGTGGCGGCTAATGAAAAACTGTTTTTT; CDR3aa: CSVEVAANEKLFF
v_gene: TRBV19; j_gene: TRBJ1-6; d_gene: .; abundance: few; CDR3nt: TGTGCCACCAGCGGAGGGTACCGCTCCTATAATTCACCCCTCCACTTT; CDR3aa: CATSGGYRSYNSPLHF
v_gene: TRBV18; j_gene: TRBJ2-2; d_gene: TRBD2; abundance: .; CDR3nt: TGTGCCAGCTCACCACCTTCTAGCGGGGTGGCGAACACCGGGGAGCTGTTTTTT; CDR3aa: CASSPPSSGVANTGELFF
v_gene: TRBV10-1; j_gene: TRBJ1-6; d_gene: .; abundance: .; CDR3nt: TGCGCCAGCAGTGTAGGGGATATTGATTCACCCCTCCACTTT; CDR3aa: CASSVGDIDSPLHF
v_gene: TRBV12-3/TRBV12-4; j_gene: TRBJ1-1; d_gene: .; abundance: .; CDR3nt: TGTGCCAGCAAATCTACAGGGAACACTGAAGCTTTCTTT; CDR3aa: CASKSTGNTEAFF
v_gene: TRBV18; j_gene: TRBJ2-2; d_gene: .; abundance: .; CDR3nt: TGTGCCAGCTCACCACGGACTATTACCGGGGAGCTGTTTTTT; CDR3aa: CASSPRTITGELFF
v_gene: TRBV5-5; j_gene: TRBJ2-7; d_gene: TRBD1; abundance: .; CDR3nt: TGTGCCAGCAGCTACACCGGGACAGCCCACGAGCAGTACTTC; CDR3aa: CASSYTGTAHEQYF
v_gene: TRBV9; j_gene: TRBJ1-1; d_gene: .; abundance: .; CDR3nt: TGTGCCAGCAGCGTAGAGATCTCGACAGCCAATGAAGCTTTCTTT; CDR3aa: CASSVEISTANEAFF
v_gene: TRBV7-6; j_gene: TRBJ1-2; d_gene: .; abundance: .; CDR3nt: TGTGCCAGCAGCTTAGCGTTGGGGGGGATCTATGGCTACACCTTC; CDR3aa: CASSLALGGIYGYTF
v_gene: TRBV9; j_gene: TRBJ2-1; d_gene: TRBD1; abundance: .; CDR3nt: TGTGCCAGCAGCGCGGGACAGTGGGATGAGCAGTTCTTC; CDR3aa: CASSAGQWDEQFF
v_gene: TRBV5-1; j_gene: TRBJ2-5; d_gene: TRBD2; abundance: .; CDR3nt: TGCGCCAGCAGCTTGTCTAAGCGGGGCCAAGAGACCCAGTACTTC; CDR3aa: CASSLSKRGQETQYF
v_gene: TRBV3-1/TRBV3-2; j_gene: TRBJ2-7; d_gene: TRBD1; abundance: .; CDR3nt: TGTGCCAGCAGCCATACCTGGACAGGGGTTAACGAGCAGTACTTC; CDR3aa: CASSHTWTGVNEQYF
v_gene: TRBV7-3; j_gene: TRBJ2-1; d_gene: TRBD2; abundance: .; CDR3nt: TGTGCCAGCAGCTTCAGCGGGGGGGACCCCAATGAGCAGTTCTTC; CDR3aa: CASSFSGGDPNEQFF
v_gene: TRBV10-3; j_gene: TRBJ2-2; d_gene: TRBD2; abundance: .; CDR3nt: TGTGCCATCAGTGTCGGGGGGATCTCGAACACCGGGGAGCTGTTTTTT; CDR3aa: CAISVGGISNTGELFF
v_gene: TRBV5-1; j_gene: TRBJ1-5; d_gene: .; abundance: few; CDR3nt: TGCGCCAGCAGCATCGGACTGAAAAGTGATCAGCCCCAGCATTTT; CDR3aa: CASSIGLKSDQPQHF
v_gene: TRBV3-1/TRBV3-2; j_gene: TRBJ2-3; d_gene: .; abundance: .; CDR3nt: TGTGCCAGCAGCCAACTAACTAGCACAGATACGCAGTATTTT; CDR3aa: CASSQLTSTDTQYF
v_gene: TRBV3-1/TRBV3-2; j_gene: TRBJ2-3; d_gene: TRBD2; abundance: .; CDR3nt: TGTGCCAGCAGCCAAGGTGGACTAGCGGGGGGCCGGATCACAGATACGCAGTATTTT; CDR3aa: CASSQGGLAGGRITDTQYF
v_gene: TRBV19; j_gene: TRBJ2-2; d_gene: .; abundance: .; CDR3nt: TGTGCCAGTAGTCAACAGGGAAACACCGGGGAGCTGTTTTTT; CDR3aa: CASSQQGNTGELFF
v_gene: TRBV6-6; j_gene: TRBJ2-2; d_gene: TRBD2; abundance: few; CDR3nt: TGTGCCAGCAGTTACCGGGGGGGGCCCACCGGGGAGCTGTTTTTT; CDR3aa: CASSYRGGPTGELFF
v_gene: TRBV9; j_gene: TRBJ1-6; d_gene: .; abundance: few; CDR3nt: TGTGCCAGCAGCGTAGGTTATACCTATAATTCACCCCTCCACTTT; CDR3aa: CASSVGYTYNSPLHF
v_gene: TRBV5-1; j_gene: TRBJ1-2; d_gene: .; abundance: .; CDR3nt: TGCGCCAGCAGCTTGTTCGGGGTTAACTATGGCTACACCTTC; CDR3aa: CASSLFGVNYGYTF
v_gene: TRBV7-3; j_gene: TRBJ1-1; d_gene: .; abundance: .; CDR3nt: TGTGCCAGCAGCCCACAGGCGAACACTGAAGCTTTCTTT; CDR3aa: CASSPQANTEAFF
v_gene: TRBV10-3; j_gene: TRBJ1-1; d_gene: .; abundance: .; CDR3nt: TGTGCCATCAGTGTAAGGGGCCAGAACACTGAAGCTTTCTTT; CDR3aa: CAISVRGQNTEAFF
v_gene: TRBV5-1; j_gene: TRBJ1-1; d_gene: .; abundance: .; CDR3nt: TGCGCCAGCAGCTTGGGGAGGGCCACTGAAGCTTTCTTT; CDR3aa: CASSLGRATEAFF
v_gene: TRBV10-3; j_gene: TRBJ2-7; d_gene: .; abundance: .; CDR3nt: TGTGCCATCACCCCTGCGGGGGCCGGAGAGCAGTACTTC; CDR3aa: CAITPAGAGEQYF
v_gene: TRBV5-1; j_gene: TRBJ1-2; d_gene: .; abundance: few; CDR3nt: TGCGCCAGCAGCTTGCAAAGCCCAAGATATGGCTACACCTTC; CDR3aa: CASSLQSPRYGYTF
v_gene: TRBV23-1; j_gene: TRBJ1-5; d_gene: TRBD1; abundance: .; CDR3nt: TGCGCCAGCAGTCACCTCGGACAGGGTGGCCGCAATCAGCCCCAGCATTTT; CDR3aa: CASSHLGQGGRNQPQHF
v_gene: TRBV6-1; j_gene: TRBJ1-2; d_gene: .; abundance: .; CDR3nt: TGTGCCAGCAGTGAAGCAGGGCAGGGAAACTATGGCTACACCTTC; CDR3aa: CASSEAGQGNYGYTF
v_gene: TRBV18; j_gene: TRBJ2-7; d_gene: TRBD1; abundance: .; CDR3nt: TGTGCCAGTAAAGAACAGGGGGGTATTCACGAGCAGTACTTC; CDR3aa: CASKEQGGIHEQYF
v_gene: TRBV5-8; j_gene: TRBJ2-1; d_gene: TRBD2; abundance: .; CDR3nt: TGTGCCAGCAGCTTGGGAACGGCGAGCGGGGCCTACAATGAGCAGTTCTTC; CDR3aa: CASSLGTASGAYNEQFF
v_gene: TRBV29-1; j_gene: TRBJ1-1; d_gene: .; abundance: few; CDR3nt: TGCAGCGTTGACCCGCACGGTGGGAGGACTGAAGCTTTCTTT; CDR3aa: CSVDPHGGRTEAFF
v_gene: TRBV25-1; j_gene: TRBJ1-1; d_gene: .; abundance: .; CDR3nt: TGTGCCAGCAGTGCCTGGGGGGGCGGGAACACTGAAGCTTTCTTT; CDR3aa: CASSAWGGGNTEAFF
v_gene: TRBV5-4; j_gene: TRBJ2-5; d_gene: .; abundance: once; CDR3nt: TGTGCCAGCAGCCGGGACTTTCAAGAGACCCAGTACTTC; CDR3aa: CASSRDFQETQYF
v_gene: TRBV5-1; j_gene: TRBJ1-2; d_gene: .; abundance: .; CDR3nt: TGCGCCAGCAGCTCTCCGGGACAACTTTATGGCTACACCTTC; CDR3aa: CASSSPGQLYGYTF
v_gene: TRBV18; j_gene: TRBJ2-1; d_gene: .; abundance: once; CDR3nt: TGTGCCAGCTCACCACCCCAGGCTGGGAATGAGCAGTTCTTC; CDR3aa: CASSPPQAGNEQFF